This entry describes one T cell receptor beta chain. This record comes from a study of blood T cell repertoires in COVID-19. Study-wide context: COVID-19 samples from acute and convalescent phases originated in the United States, Italy and Spain.

Sequencing was performed with immunoSEQ multiplex PCR; in TCRdb, only in-frame clones are kept and a portion is missing. The data contain fewer than 40,000 clones, approximately 90% of them singletons. Germline assignment: CDR1 MNHEY and CDR2 SMNVEV (reference sequence). The CDR3 length is 15 residues. With 6 bases clipped from V and 5 bases from J, the junction kept 5 bases outside the gene matches. The sample comprised peripheral blood. This TCR derives from a human donor in a cohort sampled during active COVID-19. The chain is built from TRBV27 and TRBJ2-1, with 12 bases that match TRBD2. The CDR3 nucleotides read TGTGCCAGCAGCCCGACTAGCGGGAGAGACAATGAGCAGTTCTTC. Amino acid sequence: CASSPTSGRDNEQFF.